The sequence of this T cell receptor (beta chain) was determined in a study of PD-1 blockade in classical Hodgkin lymphoma. All trial patients relapsed after autologous stem cell transplantation. Relapsed/refractory classical Hodgkin lymphoma patients had complete, partial or progressive responses. General study results and limits: Exclusion was the outcome for patients who began nivolumab under 1 year after ASCT. Newly diagnosed patients were reported to start with lower TCR diversity than healthy donors.

V was clipped by 3 bases and J by 6 bases, with 18 bases between them. CDR1 is MNHNS, CDR2 SASEGT, per germline. The CDR3 spans 15 residues. Of note for this clone: Its specificity is unknown.

Profiled with immunoSEQ multiplex PCR; TCRdb holds only in-frame clones, not every one. Counted here are about 86,000 clones, roughly 89% occurring once; the ten biggest clones make up 22%. The receptor's source is a human donor with classical Hodgkin lymphoma. V is TRBV6-1 and J is TRBJ2-7; the D gene could be TRBD1 or TRBD2 (5 bases each). The sample consisted of peripheral blood mononuclear cells (PBMCs), taken at baseline. The CDR3 region has the DNA TGTGCCAGCAGTGAGGTGGGGGTTCCCCTGGTCGAGCAGTACTTC. Its translation: CASSEVGVPLVEQYF.